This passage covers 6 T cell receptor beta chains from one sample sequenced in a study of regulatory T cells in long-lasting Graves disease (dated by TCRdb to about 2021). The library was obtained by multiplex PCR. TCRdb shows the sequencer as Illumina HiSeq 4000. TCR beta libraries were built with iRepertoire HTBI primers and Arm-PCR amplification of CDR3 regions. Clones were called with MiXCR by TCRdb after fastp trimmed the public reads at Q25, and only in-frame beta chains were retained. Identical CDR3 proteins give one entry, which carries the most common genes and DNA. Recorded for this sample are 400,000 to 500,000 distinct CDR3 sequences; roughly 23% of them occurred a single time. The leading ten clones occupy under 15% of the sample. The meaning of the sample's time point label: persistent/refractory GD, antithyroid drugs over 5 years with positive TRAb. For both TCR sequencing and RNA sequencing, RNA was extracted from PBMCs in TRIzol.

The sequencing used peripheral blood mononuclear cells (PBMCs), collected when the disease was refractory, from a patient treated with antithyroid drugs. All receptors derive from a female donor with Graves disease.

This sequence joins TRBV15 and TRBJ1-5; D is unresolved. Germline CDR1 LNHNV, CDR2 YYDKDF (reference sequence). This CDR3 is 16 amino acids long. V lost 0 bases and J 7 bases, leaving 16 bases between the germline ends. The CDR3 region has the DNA TGTGCCACCAGCAGAGATTCTTTCCCCAAAGGGCAGCCCCAGCATTTT. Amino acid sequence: CATSRDSFPKGQPQHF.

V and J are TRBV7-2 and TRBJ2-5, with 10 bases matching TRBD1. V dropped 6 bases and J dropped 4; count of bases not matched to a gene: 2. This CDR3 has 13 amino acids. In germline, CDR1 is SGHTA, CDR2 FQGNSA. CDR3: CASRTGGIETQYF. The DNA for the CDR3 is TGTGCCAGCAGGACAGGGGGCATAGAGACCCAGTACTTC.

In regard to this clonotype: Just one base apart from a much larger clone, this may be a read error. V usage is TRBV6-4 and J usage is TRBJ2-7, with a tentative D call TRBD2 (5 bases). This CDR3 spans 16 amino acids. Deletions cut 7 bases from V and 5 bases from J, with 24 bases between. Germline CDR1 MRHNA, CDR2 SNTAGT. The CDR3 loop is CASILGLAPGLDEQYF. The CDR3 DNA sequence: TGTGCCAGCATATTGGGGTTAGCGCCGGGGTTGGACGAGCAGTACTTC.

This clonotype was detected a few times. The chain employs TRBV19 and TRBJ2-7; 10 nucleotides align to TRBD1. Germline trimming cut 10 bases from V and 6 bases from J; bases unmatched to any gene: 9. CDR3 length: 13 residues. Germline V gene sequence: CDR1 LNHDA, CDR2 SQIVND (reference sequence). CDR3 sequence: CATRGTGEVEQYF. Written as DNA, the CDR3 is TGTGCCACCAGAGGGACAGGGGAGGTCGAGCAGTACTTC.

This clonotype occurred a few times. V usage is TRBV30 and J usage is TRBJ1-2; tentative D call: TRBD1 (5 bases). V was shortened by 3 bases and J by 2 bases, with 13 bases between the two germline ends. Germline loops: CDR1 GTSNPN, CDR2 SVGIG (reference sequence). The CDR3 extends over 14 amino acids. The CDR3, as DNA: TGTGCCTGGAGCCCCCAACGGGGGAACTATGGCTACACCTTC. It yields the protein CAWSPQRGNYGYTF.

CDR3 loop: CAIRPQGSSTEAFF. Written as DNA, the CDR3 is TGTGCCATCAGACCCCAGGGGTCGTCCACTGAAGCTTTCTTT. The rearrangement joins TRBV10-3 to TRBJ1-1, with a weak D call TRBD1 (6 bases). This CDR3 has 14 amino acids. Germline V gene data show CDR1 as ENHRY and CDR2 as SYGVKD. The V end was cut by 6 bases, the J end by 4 bases, with 15 bases between.